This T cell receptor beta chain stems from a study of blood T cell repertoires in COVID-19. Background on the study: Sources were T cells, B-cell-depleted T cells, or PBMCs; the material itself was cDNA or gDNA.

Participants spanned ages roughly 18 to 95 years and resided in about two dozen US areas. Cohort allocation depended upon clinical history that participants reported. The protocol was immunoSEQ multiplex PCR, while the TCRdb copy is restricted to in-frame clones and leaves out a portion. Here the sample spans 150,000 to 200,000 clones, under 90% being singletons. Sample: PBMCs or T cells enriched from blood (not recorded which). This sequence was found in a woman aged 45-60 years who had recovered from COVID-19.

The CDR3: CATSRTGRTGELFF. CDR3 coding DNA: TGTGCCACCTCAAGAACAGGACGAACCGGGGAGCTGTTTTTT. J is TRBJ2-2 and V is TRBV2; TRBD1 might be the D (5 bases). Trimming stripped 10 bases from V and 5 bases from J, with 17 bases between. Germline V gene sequence: CDR1 SNHLY, CDR2 FYNNEI. The CDR3 has 14 amino acids.